The 28 T cell receptor beta chains presented below share a single source sample, sequenced in a study of cytomegalovirus exposure and HLA in healthy donors (dated by TCRdb to 2016 to 2017). The protocol used for the library was the immunoSEQ multiplex PCR assay. A mixture of 60 forward primers for TCR Vbeta segments and 13 reverse primers for TCR Jbeta segments was used in the multiplex PCR. In its TCRdb copy, this immuneACCESS table keeps in-frame sequences only and misses some clones. Where compared with another copy, unresolved V genes explain less than half of these, and the others have no known cause. The sample yields approximately 110,000 clones; about 70% were counted once. About 2.5% of the sample comes from the top ten. Sequenced material: PBMCs. Receptor source: a man aged 45-60 years in good health and CMV-seropositive.

The CDR3 loop is CASSLQRTKAQETQYF. CDR3 DNA: TGTGCCAGCAGCTTACAAAGGACAAAGGCCCAAGAGACCCAGTACTTC. J is TRBJ2-5 and V is TRBV5-6; TRBD1 is a possible D gene (5 bases). The germline gives CDR1 SGHDT, CDR2 YYEEEE. The V gene lost 2 bases and the J gene lost 1 base, with 15 bases spanning the gap. The CDR3 runs 16 residues.

The gene calls are TRBV6-1 and TRBJ2-3; 7 positions match TRBD2. The ends lost 1 base at V and 0 bases at J; junction bases unmatched: 7. The CDR3 totals 17 residues. CDR1 is MNHNS, CDR2 SASEGT, per germline. DNA of the CDR3: TGTGCCAGCAGTGAAGAGGGGCGGGAGCCGAGCACAGATACGCAGTATTTT. The encoded protein is CASSEEGREPSTDTQYF.

V is TRBV27 and J is TRBJ2-1; no definite D call. Trimming stripped 5 bases from V and 4 bases from J, with 3 bases between. Germline V gives CDR1 MNHEY, CDR2 SMNVEV (reference sequence). The CDR3 runs 11 residues. The CDR3 DNA reads as TGTGCCAGCAGTCTGTACAATGAGCAGTTCTTC. It translates to CASSLYNEQFF.

This clone was recorded a few times. The chain employs TRBV7-9 and TRBJ1-1, with 8 bases aligning to TRBD1. Trimming removed 8 bases from V and 2 bases from J; junction bases left unmatched: 7. The CDR3 is 14 amino acids. Per germline, CDR1 SEHNR and CDR2 FQNEAQ (reference sequence). The DNA for the CDR3 is TGTGCCAGCTTTCGCAGGGGGCTTAACACTGAAGCTTTCTTT. It translates to CASFRRGLNTEAFF.

The chain has TRBV12-5 and TRBJ1-3; no firm D call. Germline-derived CDR1 and CDR2 are LGHNT and FRNRAP. The CDR3 length is 13 residues. The germline V and J ends were trimmed by 6 bases and 0 bases, with 6 bases remaining between them. The CDR3 nucleotides read TGTGCTAGTGGGATTAGCTCTGGAAACACCATATATTTT. It codes for CASGISSGNTIYF.

The CDR3: CASSSQTGTQETQYF. Here the CDR3 DNA reads TGCGCCAGCAGCTCCCAGACAGGGACGCAAGAGACCCAGTACTTC. This chain links TRBV5-1 with TRBJ2-5; 7 nucleotides match TRBD1. V was pared by 3 bases and J by 2 bases, with 7 bases of the junction left unmatched. The CDR3 is 15 residues long. The V gene's germline CDR1 is SGHRS and CDR2 YFSETQ.

This chain uses TRBV18 with TRBJ2-5; 10 bases align to TRBD2. V lost 3 bases and J lost 5; bases outside the gene matches: 6. The CDR3 covers 15 residues. CDR1 and CDR2 (germline): KGHSH, LQKENI. DNA of the CDR3: TGTGCCAGCTCACCGTCAGCGGGAGGGCGTGAGACCCAGTACTTC. This codes for CASSPSAGGRETQYF. The whole variable domain, remainder taken from reference TRBV18 and TRBJ2-5, is NAGVMQNPRHLVRRRGQEARLRCSPMKGHSHVYWYRQLPEEGLKFMVYLQKENIIDESGMPKERFSAEFPKEGPSILRIQQVVRGDSAAYFCASSPSAGGRETQYFGPGTRLLVL.

V gene TRBV5-1 combines with J gene TRBJ1-2; D is unresolved. The CDR3 is 15 residues long. The V gene's germline CDR1 is SGHRS and CDR2 YFSETQ. V dropped 0 bases and J dropped 4 bases, with 13 bases sitting between them. This CDR3 reads CASSLAATISYGYTF. CDR3 nucleotides: TGCGCCAGCAGCTTGGCCGCCACCATCAGCTATGGCTACACCTTC.

The genes are TRBV27 and TRBJ2-5; maybe TRBD2 (5 bases). The CDR3 runs to 15 residues. V was cut by 5 bases and J by 1 base, with 14 bases left in between. Germline V lookup: CDR1 MNHEY, CDR2 SMNVEV (reference sequence). CDR3 residues: CASSPEAGRQETQYF. CDR3 DNA: TGTGCCAGCAGTCCGGAGGCAGGACGCCAAGAGACCCAGTACTTC.

J is TRBJ2-1 and V is TRBV5-4; 8 nucleotides match TRBD1. This CDR3 has 15 amino acids. Germline CDR1 SGHNT, CDR2 YYREEE (reference sequence). J was trimmed by 11 bases and V by 1 base; bases with no gene match: 11. CDR3 sequence reads: CASSLRQGASMQQFF. CDR3 in DNA: TGTGCCAGCAGCTTGAGGCAGGGGGCATCAATGCAGCAGTTCTTC. Drawing the rest from reference TRBV5-4 and TRBJ2-1, the complete variable domain is ETGVTQSPTHLIKTRGQQVTLRCSSQSGHNTVSWYQQALGQGPQFIFQYYREEENGRGNFPPRFSGLQFPNYSSELNVNALELDDSALYLCASSLRQGASMQQFFGPGTRLTVL.

This chain connects TRBV7-3 to TRBJ1-1; TRBD1 might be the D (6 bases). The length of the CDR3 is 13 residues. Germline values: CDR1 SGHTA, CDR2 FQGTGA. Trimming removed 5 bases from V and 6 bases from J, with 13 bases in between. The CDR3 reads CASSPGQRAEAFF. The CDR3, as DNA: TGTGCCAGCAGCCCCGGACAGAGGGCTGAAGCTTTCTTT. The full variable domain, its missing parts supplied by reference TRBV7-3 and TRBJ1-1, is GAGVSQTPSNKVTEKGKYVELRCDPISGHTALYWYRQSLGQGPEFLIYFQGTGAADDSGLPNDRFFAVRPEGSVSTLKIQRTERGDSAVYLCASSPGQRAEAFFGQGTRLTVV.

This clone is a singleton in its sample. The chain uses TRBV5-1 and TRBJ2-4; possible D gene TRBD2, 5 bases. The CDR3 runs to 13 residues. V was cut by 0 bases and J by 4 bases, with 5 bases left in between. Germline V CDR1 and CDR2: SGHRS, YFSETQ. In DNA form, the CDR3 reads TGCGCCAGCAGCTTGGGAGGGAAAAACATTCAGTACTTC. Its translation is CASSLGGKNIQYF.

V usage is TRBV30 and J usage is TRBJ2-5; possible D gene TRBD1, 6 bases. The CDR3 loop spans 13 amino acids. V lost 2 bases and J lost 11, with 18 bases in between. Per the germline V gene, CDR1 is GTSNPN and CDR2 is SVGIG (reference sequence). CDR3 protein: CAWSSTGFGEQYF. In DNA form, the CDR3 reads TGTGCCTGGAGTTCGACAGGTTTCGGGGAGCAGTACTTC.

The rearrangement joins TRBV11-2 to TRBJ2-1; 12 bases agree with TRBD2. The CDR3 is 17 residues long. Looked up from germline, CDR1 is SGHAT and CDR2 is FQNNGV. The J segment lost 2 bases and the V segment lost 4 bases, leaving 6 bases of the junction unmatched. CDR3 nucleotides: TGTGCCAGCAGCTCCGGACTAGCGGGGATAGCCTACAATGAGCAGTTCTTC. Its protein product is CASSSGLAGIAYNEQFF.

The chain is built from TRBV6-1 and TRBJ2-5, with 11 bases lining up with TRBD2. This CDR3 contains 15 residues. Germline CDR1 MNHNS, CDR2 SASEGT. After removal of 2 bases from V and 3 bases from J, the junction contained 2 bases not matched to a gene. The CDR3 loop is CASSELAGGEETQYF. CDR3 sequence (DNA): TGTGCCAGCAGTGAATTAGCGGGGGGGGAAGAGACCCAGTACTTC.

CDR3 in DNA: TGTGCCAGCAGTTTCGATTCGGGGGGCATCACTGAAGCTTTCTTT. Translating gives CASSFDSGGITEAFF. The chain uses TRBV27 and TRBJ1-1; the D gene is possibly TRBD1 (6 bases). The ends were cut back, 3 bases at V and 4 bases at J, with 15 bases in the middle. From germline, CDR1 is MNHEY and CDR2 SMNVEV (reference sequence). This CDR3 comprises 15 residues.

The V call is TRBV11-2, the J call TRBJ1-2; possibly TRBD1 for D (6 bases). V dropped 4 bases and J dropped 14 bases, with 14 bases sitting between them. This CDR3 has 11 residues. The germline V gene encodes CDR1 SGHAT and CDR2 FQNNGV. This CDR3 reads CASSWGRGWTF. The CDR3 coding sequence is TGTGCCAGCAGCTGGGGCAGGGGTTGGACCTTC.

J is TRBJ2-2 and V is TRBV11-2; D unclear. CDR3 length: 11 amino acids. V shed 5 bases and J shed 5 bases, with 3 bases lying between them. Germline V gene lookup returns CDR1 SGHAT and CDR2 FQNNGV. CDR3 protein: CASSRTGELFF. In DNA form, the CDR3 reads TGTGCCAGCAGCCGGACCGGGGAGCTGTTTTTT.

The table lists this clone with a few counts. The chain couples TRBV10-3 to TRBJ2-1; D remains ambiguous. Trimming stripped 7 bases from V and 4 bases from J, with 14 bases between. The germline CDR1 and CDR2 sequences are ENHRY and SYGVKD. The CDR3 has 14 amino acids. CDR3 nucleotides: TGTGCCATCAAATACAGTGATATTTACAATGAGCAGTTCTTC. Translated: CAIKYSDIYNEQFF.

This clone was seen just once. The chain uses TRBV27 and TRBJ1-1; D uncertain. CDR3 size: 13 residues. Germline V gene data show CDR1 as MNHEY and CDR2 as SMNVEV (reference sequence). V lost 8 bases, J lost 4 bases, and 14 bases lay in between. Written as DNA, the CDR3 is TGTGCCAGCTTTCGCGGGGTCTCCACTGAAGCTTTCTTT. Its translation is CASFRGVSTEAFF.

This rearrangement joins TRBV7-8 to TRBJ1-6, with D possibly being TRBD1 (5 bases). With 1 base removed from V and 9 bases from J, the gap between germline ends came to 10 bases. The CDR3 contains 14 residues. CDR1 and CDR2 from the germline V gene are SGHVS and FQNEAQ. CDR3 residues: CASSLGAGISPLHF. In DNA form, the CDR3 reads TGTGCCAGCAGCTTAGGGGCAGGGATTTCACCCCTCCACTTT.

The gene calls are TRBV10-1 and TRBJ2-1, with 12 positions matching TRBD2. The ends lost 5 bases at V and 7 bases at J; junction bases unmatched: 9. Per germline, CDR1 WNHNN and CDR2 SYGVQD (reference sequence). The CDR3 consists of 16 residues. As DNA, the CDR3 is TGCGCCAGCAGTCGTACCTGGACTAGCGGGAAGAATGAGCAGTTCTTC. Translated: CASSRTWTSGKNEQFF.

The V and J genes are TRBV30 and TRBJ2-3, with 8 nucleotides matching TRBD2. CDR3 length: 14 residues. Germline V gene sequence: CDR1 GTSNPN, CDR2 SVGIG (reference sequence). J gave up 6 bases and V 2 bases, and 7 bases lay outside the gene matches. The CDR3: CAWSLGGAADTQYF. The CDR3 DNA is TGTGCCTGGAGTCTCGGGGGGGCCGCTGATACGCAGTATTTT.

This chain uses TRBV18 with TRBJ2-7; no clear D. The V and J ends lost 2 bases and 4 bases respectively, with 6 bases between them. The CDR3 extends over 12 amino acids. The germline V gene has CDR1 KGHSH and CDR2 LQKENI. The chain's CDR3 is CASSPDQYEQYF. DNA of the CDR3: TGTGCCAGCTCACCAGATCAGTACGAGCAGTACTTC.

This chain uses TRBV5-1 with TRBJ1-2; 11 nucleotides match TRBD1. J lost 9 bases, V lost 3 bases, and 13 bases had no gene match. The CDR3 contains 16 residues. Per germline, CDR1 SGHRS and CDR2 YFSETQ. CDR3 bases: TGCGCCAGCAGCTCCTACCCGCCGGGACAGGGGGTGAGCTACACCTTC. Residues: CASSSYPPGQGVSYTF.

This clone was detected a few times. The V and J genes are TRBV19 and TRBJ1-3; D is uncertain. Trimming removed 6 bases at V and 4 bases at J, with 13 bases between. Germline CDR1 and CDR2: LNHDA and SQIVND (reference sequence). The CDR3 loop spans 14 amino acids. The CDR3 DNA reads TGTGCCAGTAGCCGGGAGGCCTGGGGAAACACCATATATTTT. As protein: CASSREAWGNTIYF.

The J gene is TRBJ1-1, the V gene TRBV4-3; no reliable D call. Germline CDR1 LGHNA, CDR2 YSLEER. V lost 0 bases, J lost 3 bases, and 8 bases lay in between. There are 14 residues in the CDR3. In DNA form, the CDR3 reads TGCGCCAGCAGCCAAGAACTCGTCCACACTGAAGCTTTCTTT. It specifies CASSQELVHTEAFF.

This clone appeared a few times. J is TRBJ2-5 and V is TRBV29-1; 11 nucleotides agree with TRBD1. The germline V gene has CDR1 SQVTM and CDR2 ANQGSEA. Germline trimming cut 4 bases from V and 4 bases from J; bases unmatched to any gene: 5. The CDR3 is made up of 14 amino acids. CDR3 in amino acids: CSVGGGQGVETQYF. The DNA for the CDR3 is TGCAGCGTTGGTGGGGGACAGGGGGTAGAGACCCAGTACTTC.